A single sample gave rise to the 16 T cell receptor beta chains below, sequenced in a study of blood T cell repertoires in COVID-19. Measured with immunoSEQ multiplex PCR; TCRdb has only the in-frame clones, and not every one. The sample records approximately 89,000 clones, around 80% being singletons. Sequenced input: peripheral blood. These receptors all come from a human donor in a cohort sampled during active COVID-19.

The chain uses TRBV6-5 and TRBJ1-2; 7 positions match TRBD1. The ends lost 6 bases at V and 8 bases at J; junction bases unmatched: 6. Germline V gene data show CDR1 as MNHEY and CDR2 as SVGAGI. CDR3 length: 12 residues. In DNA form, the CDR3 reads TGTGCCAGCAGGTCCGGGACAGAAGGCTACACCTTC. This codes for CASRSGTEGYTF.

The chain joins TRBV5-1 to TRBJ2-7, with 7 bases identical to TRBD1. V trimming: 3 bases; J trimming: 0 bases; junction bases outside the gene matches: 6. This CDR3 region has 15 residues. CDR1 is SGHRS and CDR2 is YFSETQ in the germline V gene. CDR3 amino acids: CASSSKTGSSYEQYF. CDR3 coding DNA: TGCGCCAGCAGCTCTAAGACAGGGAGCTCCTACGAGCAGTACTTC.

This sequence joins TRBV4-3 and TRBJ2-2, with no clear D. The germline CDR1 and CDR2 sequences are LGHNA and YSLEER. CDR3 length: 14 residues. The V and J ends lost 4 bases and 3 bases respectively, with 9 bases between them. The CDR3 coding sequence is TGCGCCAGCAGCCGCCTGAGGCACACCGGGGAGCTGTTTTTT. It yields the protein CASSRLRHTGELFF.

The chain uses TRBV9 and TRBJ2-2, with D perhaps TRBD1 (6 bases). The CDR3 has 14 amino acids. Trimming removed 2 bases at V and 5 bases at J, with 10 bases between. Germline CDR1 and CDR2: SGDLS and YYNGEE. The CDR3 is CASSVLQGTGELFF. In nucleotides, the CDR3 is TGTGCCAGCAGCGTTCTGCAGGGGACCGGGGAGCTGTTTTTT.

The J gene is TRBJ2-7, the V gene TRBV11-3; 7 bases align to TRBD1. Germline loops: CDR1 SGHNT, CDR2 YENEEA. CDR3 length equals 13 residues. After removal of 5 bases from V and 5 bases from J, the junction contained 6 bases not matched to a gene. CDR3: CASSNQGDNEQYF. For the CDR3, the DNA is TGTGCCAGCAGCAACCAGGGGGATAACGAGCAGTACTTC.

This chain links TRBV4-3 with TRBJ1-1; unclear D gene. The germline V and J ends were trimmed by 3 bases and 1 base, with 12 bases remaining between them. The CDR3 has 15 residues. CDR1 and CDR2 from the germline V gene are LGHNA and YSLEER. As DNA, the CDR3 is TGCGCCAGCAGCCACCAATTCCGGGGGAACACTGAAGCTTTCTTT. Its translation is CASSHQFRGNTEAFF.

This clone was recorded once. CDR3 nucleotide sequence: TGTGCCAGCAGCTTCGCGGGGGGCCGAGACACCGGGGAGCTGTTTTTT. Amino acid sequence: CASSFAGGRDTGELFF. The V gene is TRBV7-3, the J gene TRBJ2-2; 8 bases are a match to TRBD2. The length of the CDR3 is 16 residues. The V and J ends lost 3 bases and 3 bases, in that order; junction bases with no gene match: 6. Germline values: CDR1 SGHTA, CDR2 FQGTGA. Full variable domain (rest looked up from reference TRBV7-3 and TRBJ2-2): GAGVSQTPSNKVTEKGKYVELRCDPISGHTALYWYRQSLGQGPEFLIYFQGTGAADDSGLPNDRFFAVRPEGSVSTLKIQRTERGDSAVYLCASSFAGGRDTGELFFGEGSRLTVL.

This sequence joins TRBV29-1 and TRBJ2-5; 7 nucleotides align to TRBD2. CDR1 is SQVTM and CDR2 is ANQGSEA in the germline V gene. The V and J ends lost 5 bases and 5 bases, in that order; junction bases with no gene match: 11. This CDR3 has 14 amino acids. As DNA, the CDR3 is TGCAGCGTTTTGGGTGCGGGAGTAGCGGAGACCCAGTACTTC. This translates into CSVLGAGVAETQYF.

This chain links TRBV4-1 with TRBJ1-5, with a possible D match to TRBD1 (6 bases). CDR3 size: 13 residues. Trimming pared 1 base from V and 11 bases from J, leaving 12 bases between. The V gene's germline CDR1 is MGHRA and CDR2 YSYEKL. This CDR3 is CASSQVGGPAQHF. DNA of the CDR3: TGCGCCAGCAGCCAAGTAGGGGGACCAGCCCAGCATTTT.

The gene calls are TRBV24-1 and TRBJ2-1; 12 bases fit TRBD2. V lost 4 bases to trimming and J lost 6 bases; unmatched junction nucleotides: 9. CDR1 KGHDR and CDR2 SFDVKD come from the germline V gene. The CDR3 spans 17 residues. The CDR3 bases are TGTGCCACCAGTGAGTTACCTAGCGGGAGGGCCATCAATGAGCAGTTCTTC. Its translation is CATSELPSGRAINEQFF.

This chain links TRBV5-1 with TRBJ2-5; D uncertain. Germline CDR1 and CDR2: SGHRS and YFSETQ. CDR3 length: 14 residues. The V gene lost 0 bases and the J gene lost 7 bases, with 13 bases spanning the gap. CDR3 amino acids: CASSLDPATGTQYF. The CDR3 DNA is TGCGCCAGCAGCTTGGATCCAGCGACGGGGACCCAGTACTTC. Complete variable domain (other parts from reference TRBV5-1 and TRBJ2-5): KAGVTQTPRYLIKTRGQQVTLSCSPISGHRSVSWYQQTPGQGLQFLFEYFSETQRNKGNFPGRFSGRQFSNSRSEMNVSTLELGDSALYLCASSLDPATGTQYFGPGTRLLVL.

V usage is TRBV28 and J usage is TRBJ2-3; D not resolved. CDR3 size: 12 residues. From germline, CDR1 is MDHEN and CDR2 SYDVKM. V dropped 3 bases and J dropped 6 bases, with 7 bases sitting between them. The CDR3 loop reads CASSFGRDTQYF. The CDR3 DNA follows: TGTGCCAGCAGTTTTGGTCGGGATACGCAGTATTTT.

This clone was found a few times. The V call is TRBV5-4, the J call TRBJ2-5, with 9 bases fitting TRBD2. Per the germline V gene, CDR1 is SGHNT and CDR2 is YYREEE (reference sequence). Losses at the gene ends were 3 bases for V and 4 bases for J; bases not matched to a gene: 7. This CDR3 region has 15 residues. The CDR3: CASSSGAGGGETQYF. The CDR3 nucleotides are TGTGCCAGCAGCTCGGGAGCGGGAGGAGGAGAGACCCAGTACTTC. The full variable domain, in which reference TRBV5-4 and TRBJ2-5 provide the parts outside the CDR3, is ETGVTQSPTHLIKTRGQQVTLRCSSQSGHNTVSWYQQALGQGPQFIFQYYREEENGRGNFPPRFSGLQFPNYSSELNVNALELDDSALYLCASSSGAGGGETQYFGPGTRLLVL.

The V gene is TRBV7-2, the J gene TRBJ2-7; D is uncertain. Germline lookup yields CDR1 SGHTA and CDR2 FQGNSA. The CDR3 has 13 amino acids. Trimming pared 4 bases from V and 0 bases from J, leaving 7 bases between. DNA for the CDR3: TGTGCCAGCAGCTCAGTAAGCTCCTACGAGCAGTACTTC. Its translation is CASSSVSSYEQYF.

The chain links TRBV25-1 to TRBJ2-7; possibly TRBD2 for D (5 bases). The V end lost 1 base, the J end lost 5 bases, and 12 bases lay between the germline ends. The germline V gene encodes CDR1 MGHDK and CDR2 SYGVNS. The CDR3 is 14 residues long. The CDR3 loop reads CASSESRASNEQYF. CDR3 sequence (DNA): TGTGCCAGCAGTGAATCGCGGGCTAGCAACGAGCAGTACTTC.

The V and J genes are TRBV2 and TRBJ1-6, with 9 nucleotides matching TRBD1. This CDR3 is 15 amino acids long. Per germline, CDR1 SNHLY and CDR2 FYNNEI. V shed 4 bases, J shed 6 bases, and the junction held 4 bases outside the gene matches. The CDR3 spells CASSVGQGSNSPLHF. For the CDR3, the DNA is TGTGCCAGCAGTGTGGGACAGGGAAGTAATTCACCCCTCCACTTT.